This is a list of T cell receptor beta chains from one sample in a study of OX40 agonist ivuxolimab in advanced cancers. The protocol was immunoSEQ multiplex PCR, while the TCRdb copy is restricted to in-frame clones and leaves out a portion. Here the sample spans roughly 61,000 clones, 88% being singletons. Sequenced here: CD4+ or CD8+ T cells sorted from blood, sampled in a trial of the OX40 agonist ivuxolimab. These receptors originate from an adult with an advanced solid tumor such as melanoma, head and neck, liver or kidney cancer. The CDR3 runs from the conserved cysteine through the conserved F or W. Each record gives: J gene, V gene, CDR3 protein.

j_call: TRBJ1-5; v_call: TRBV5-1; cdr3_aa: CASSFGPHSIAGNQPQHF
j_call: TRBJ2-1; v_call: TRBV25-1; cdr3_aa: CASSDLEGGPNEQFF
j_call: TRBJ2-7; v_call: TRBV4-2; cdr3_aa: CASSLAAMSSYEQYF
j_call: TRBJ1-2; v_call: TRBV10-1; cdr3_aa: CASSPTGGYGYTF
j_call: TRBJ2-7; v_call: TRBV7-8; cdr3_aa: CASSFPRRLDSTYEQYF
j_call: TRBJ2-2; v_call: TRBV11-1; cdr3_aa: CASSQPTDTGELFF
j_call: TRBJ1-5; v_call: TRBV6-1; cdr3_aa: CASSGRGQNQPQHF
j_call: .; v_call: TRBV19; cdr3_aa: CASNAGPSYEQYF
j_call: TRBJ2-7; v_call: TRBV5-5; cdr3_aa: CASSLQTGGSYEQYF
j_call: TRBJ1-3; v_call: TRBV2; cdr3_aa: CASQQTGAGNTIYF
j_call: TRBJ2-1; v_call: TRBV6-1; cdr3_aa: CASSGAHTYNEQFF
j_call: TRBJ1-6; v_call: TRBV7-9; cdr3_aa: CASSANTGSPLHF
j_call: TRBJ2-7; v_call: TRBV9; cdr3_aa: CASSVGSAYEQYF
j_call: TRBJ2-1; v_call: TRBV5-6; cdr3_aa: CASSPLVALNEQFF
j_call: TRBJ2-1; v_call: TRBV5-1; cdr3_aa: CASSWVGQELEEQFF
j_call: TRBJ2-2; v_call: TRBV7-3; cdr3_aa: CASSRGGSSYTGELFF
j_call: TRBJ2-7; v_call: TRBV10-2; cdr3_aa: CASSDSAGGVGVSYEQYF
j_call: TRBJ2-5; v_call: TRBV28; cdr3_aa: CASSRKLWSEWETQYF
j_call: TRBJ2-1; v_call: TRBV18; cdr3_aa: CASSRPSGSEQFF
j_call: TRBJ1-5; v_call: TRBV5-1; cdr3_aa: CASSLEGPNQPQHF
j_call: TRBJ1-2; v_call: TRBV28; cdr3_aa: CASSQAGTGASYGYTF
j_call: TRBJ2-7; v_call: TRBV18; cdr3_aa: CASSATGANEQYF
j_call: TRBJ2-3; v_call: TRBV20-1; cdr3_aa: CSAGTSDFQYF
j_call: TRBJ1-5; v_call: TRBV30; cdr3_aa: CAWSVERGGQPQHF
j_call: TRBJ1-5; v_call: TRBV2; cdr3_aa: CASSGDTQPQHF
j_call: TRBJ2-5; v_call: TRBV5-6; cdr3_aa: CASSLVGETQYF
j_call: TRBJ2-5; v_call: TRBV7-7; cdr3_aa: CASSLTTRETQYF
j_call: TRBJ2-6; v_call: TRBV30; cdr3_aa: CAWAGLSGANVLTF